This T cell receptor (beta chain) was found in a study of T cell responses to AZD1222 COVID-19 vaccine. The CDR3 covers 14 residues. Looked up from germline, CDR1 is PRHDT and CDR2 is FYEKMQ (reference sequence). V was clipped by 1 base and J by 6 bases; unmatched bases: 5. Comment on this clone: Its antigen is undetermined.

The table came from immunoSEQ multiplex PCR; TCRdb's copy has only in-frame clones and leaves some out. Of fewer than 150,000 clones in the sample, just over 85% were seen once. Whole-study findings and limits: Clonal diversity may have been underestimated, and the donors were mostly white British, with more females than males.

The material sequenced was peripheral blood, taken on day 0 of AZD1222 vaccination. This TCR came from an adult in good health. V gene TRBV13 combines with J gene TRBJ2-7; 8 nucleotides line up with TRBD2. The CDR3 nucleotides read TGTGCCAGCAGCTTAGTGGTTAGCGGGGCCGAGCAGTACTTC. It yields the protein CASSLVVSGAEQYF. The variable domain in full, with the rest retrieved from reference TRBV13 and TRBJ2-7, is AAGVIQSPRHLIKEKRETATLKCYPIPRHDTVYWYQQGPGQDPQFLISFYEKMQSDKGSIPDRFSAQQFSDYHSELNMSSLELGDSALYFCASSLVVSGAEQYFGPGTRLTVT.